This is a list of T cell receptor beta chains from one sample in a study of T cell responses to AZD1222 COVID-19 vaccine. The table came from immunoSEQ multiplex PCR; TCRdb's copy has only in-frame clones and leaves some out. This sample carries fewer than 150,000 clones, 88% of them seen once, and the ten largest clones take around 5%. The specimen comprised peripheral blood, sampled 28 days after the second AZD1222 dose. All receptors derive from an adult who received the AZD1222 COVID-19 vaccine. Both conserved end residues are part of each CDR3. D genes are given only for firm matches. Clone size is not always given. Where it is, it says once, few, many or a class for expanded clones.

clone size,J gene,V gene,D gene,CDR3 DNA,CDR3 protein
NA,TRBJ1-2,TRBV6-5,TRBD1,TGTGCCAGCAGCGGGACAGAAAGGGGCTATGGCTACACCTTC,CASSGTERGYGYTF
once,TRBJ1-1,TRBV29-1,NA,TGCAGCGTTGAAGCTGGCAAGTATGACACTGAAGCTTTCTTT,CSVEAGKYDTEAFF
NA,TRBJ2-2,TRBV4-3,TRBD2,TGCGCCAGCAGCCTAGGTAGCGGGGGCGGCGGGGAGCTGTTTTTT,CASSLGSGGGGELFF
NA,TRBJ1-1,TRBV6-1,NA,TGTGCCAGCAGTGAATCTGGGGGGAAAAGGGAAGCTTTCTTT,CASSESGGKREAFF
once,TRBJ2-2,TRBV3-1/TRBV3-2,TRBD2,TGTGCCAGCAGCCACCCTAGCGGGACGGGGGAGCTGTTTTTT,CASSHPSGTGELFF
once,TRBJ1-1,TRBV12-3/TRBV12-4,NA,TGTGCCAGCAGTTTAGCGCGGACTGAAGCTTTCTTT,CASSLARTEAFF
NA,TRBJ2-4,TRBV6-2/TRBV6-3,TRBD1,TGTGCCAGCAGTTACGGAAGGGACAGGGGAAACCTAGCCAAAAACATTCAGTACTTC,CASSYGRDRGNLAKNIQYF
once,TRBJ2-7,TRBV6-1,NA,TGTGCCAGCAGTGAAGCACAGGGATGGGGCAGCTCCTACGAGCAGTACTTC,CASSEAQGWGSSYEQYF
NA,TRBJ2-1,TRBV5-1,NA,TGCGCCAGCAGCTTGTCACCGGGAAATGAGCAGTTCTTC,CASSLSPGNEQFF
NA,TRBJ1-1,TRBV6-4,TRBD1,TGTGCCAGCAGTGACTGGGACAGGGTTGTTACTGAAGCTTTCTTT,CASSDWDRVVTEAFF
NA,TRBJ2-3,TRBV9,NA,TGTGCCAGCGGCGACCAGGGTTGGACAGATACGCAGTATTTT,CASGDQGWTDTQYF
NA,TRBJ1-2,TRBV7-9,NA,TGTGCCAGCAGCTTGAGCGGGAATGGCTACACCTTC,CASSLSGNGYTF
once,TRBJ2-7,TRBV19,TRBD1,TGTGCCAGTAGTCCCAGGGCTAACAGGGGATTCGGCGAGCAGTACTTC,CASSPRANRGFGEQYF
NA,TRBJ2-1,TRBV6-5,NA,TGTGCCAGCAGCCCACCGGCCGCACTTTACAATGAGCAGTTCTTC,CASSPPAALYNEQFF
NA,TRBJ1-1,TRBV4-1,NA,TGCGCCAGCAGCCAAGAGGATGGGACATTTCAAGCTTTCTTT,CASSQEDGTFQAFF
NA,TRBJ2-7,TRBV10-3,NA,TGTGCCATCAGTGAGTCGAACGAGATCGAGCAGTACTTC,CAISESNEIEQYF
once,TRBJ1-5,TRBV16,NA,TGTGCCAGCAGCCAATCCGGCCAGAGCAATCAGCCCCAGCATTTT,CASSQSGQSNQPQHF
few,TRBJ1-3,TRBV15,NA,TGTGCCACCAGCAGAGGTCCACTCTCTGGAAACACCATATATTTT,CATSRGPLSGNTIYF
once,TRBJ2-3,TRBV7-2,TRBD2,TGTGCCAGCAGCCGCGGGGGGCCTAGCACAGATACGCAGTATTTT,CASSRGGPSTDTQYF
NA,TRBJ2-4,TRBV6-5,NA,TGTGCCAGCAGTTACGTAGGCAGCCCAAACATTCAGTACTTC,CASSYVGSPNIQYF
NA,TRBJ1-2,TRBV6-5,TRBD1,TGTGCCAGCACCGACAGGGGCGGTGGCGGCTACACCTTC,CASTDRGGGGYTF